This T cell receptor beta chain was documented in a study of CD8+CD57+ T cells in acquired aplastic anemia. Looking at the study overall: Sequencing produced an average of around 10 million reads per healthy donor for CD4+ cells.

The CDR3 sequence is 14 residues long. V lost 2 bases and J 2 bases, leaving 10 bases between the germline ends. Per the germline V gene, CDR1 is SNHLY and CDR2 is FYNNEI. For CDR3 and TCR beta VDJ profiling, genomic DNA was the template used. TCRdb re-called the reads through MiXCR, storing one row per CDR3 protein. Of roughly 50,000 distinct CDR3 sequences listed, 55% to 75% were seen once; the top ten hold less than 40%. Material for sequencing was sorted CD4+, CD8+, or CD8+CD57+ T cells (not recorded which) from PBMCs. This chain uses TRBV2 with TRBJ2-7; the D gene is possibly TRBD1 (6 bases). The clonotype originates from a human donor in good health, serving as a control. The CDR3 sequence: CASSENEGAYEQYF. In DNA form, the CDR3 reads TGTGCCAGCAGTGAAAACGAGGGGGCCTACGAGCAGTACTTC. Drawing the rest from reference TRBV2 and TRBJ2-7, the complete variable domain is EPEVTQTPSHQVTQMGQEVILRCVPISNHLYFYWYRQILGQKVEFLVSFYNNEISEKSEIFDDQFSVERPDGSNFTLKIRSTKLEDSAMYFCASSENEGAYEQYFGPGTRLTVT.